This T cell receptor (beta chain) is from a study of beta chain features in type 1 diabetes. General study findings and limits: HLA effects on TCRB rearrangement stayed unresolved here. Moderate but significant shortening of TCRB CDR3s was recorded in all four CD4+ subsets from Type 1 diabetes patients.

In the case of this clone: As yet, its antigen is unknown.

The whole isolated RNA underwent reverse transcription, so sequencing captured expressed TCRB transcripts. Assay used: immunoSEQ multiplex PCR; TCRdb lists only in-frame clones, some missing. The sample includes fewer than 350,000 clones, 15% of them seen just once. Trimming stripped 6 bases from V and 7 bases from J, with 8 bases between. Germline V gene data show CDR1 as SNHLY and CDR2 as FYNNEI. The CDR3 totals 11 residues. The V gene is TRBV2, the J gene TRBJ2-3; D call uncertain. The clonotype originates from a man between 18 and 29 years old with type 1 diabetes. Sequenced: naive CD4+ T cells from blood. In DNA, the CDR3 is TGTGCCAGCAGCTATCCGAATACGCAGTATTTT. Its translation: CASSYPNTQYF. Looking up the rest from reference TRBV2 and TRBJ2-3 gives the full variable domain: EPEVTQTPSHQVTQMGQEVILRCVPISNHLYFYWYRQILGQKVEFLVSFYNNEISEKSEIFDDQFSVERPDGSNFTLKIRSTKLEDSAMYFCASSYPNTQYFGPGTRLTVL.